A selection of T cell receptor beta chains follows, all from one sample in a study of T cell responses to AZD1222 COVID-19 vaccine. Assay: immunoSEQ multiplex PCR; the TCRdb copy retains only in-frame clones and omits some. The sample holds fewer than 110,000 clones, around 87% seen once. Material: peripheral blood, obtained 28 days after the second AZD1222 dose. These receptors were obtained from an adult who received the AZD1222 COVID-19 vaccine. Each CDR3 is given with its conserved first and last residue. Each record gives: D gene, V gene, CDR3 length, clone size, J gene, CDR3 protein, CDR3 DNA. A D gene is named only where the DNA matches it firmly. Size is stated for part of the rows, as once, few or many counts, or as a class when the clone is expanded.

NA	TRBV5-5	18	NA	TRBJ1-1	CASSLSRQGIIGNTEAFF	TGTGCCAGCAGCTTGTCGAGGCAGGGGATTATAGGGAACACTGAAGCTTTCTTT
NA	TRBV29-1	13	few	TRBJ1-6	CSVEVQPNSPLHF	TGCAGCGTTGAAGTACAGCCGAATTCACCCCTCCACTTT
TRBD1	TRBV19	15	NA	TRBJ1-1	CASSLSGTGGTEAFF	TGTGCCAGTAGTCTCTCGGGGACAGGGGGCACTGAAGCTTTCTTT
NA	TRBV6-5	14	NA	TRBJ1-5	CASRDTRESQPQHF	TGTGCCAGCAGAGACACCCGGGAGAGTCAGCCCCAGCATTTT
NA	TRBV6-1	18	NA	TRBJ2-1	CASSESRTAMSSYNEQFF	TGTGCCAGCAGTGAAAGCAGGACAGCAATGAGCTCCTACAATGAGCAGTTCTTC
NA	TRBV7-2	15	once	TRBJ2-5	CASSPQAGFQETQYF	TGTGCCAGCAGCCCCCAGGCGGGGTTCCAAGAGACCCAGTACTTC
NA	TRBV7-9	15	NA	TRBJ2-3	CASSRSGIGTDTQYF	TGTGCCAGCAGCCGCTCAGGGATCGGCACAGATACGCAGTATTTT
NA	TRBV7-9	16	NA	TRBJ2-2	CASSPARGAGTGELFF	TGTGCCAGCAGCCCAGCTAGGGGCGCGGGAACCGGGGAGCTGTTTTTT
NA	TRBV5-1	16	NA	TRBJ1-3	CASSLDHRASGNTIYF	TGCGCCAGCAGCTTGGATCACCGGGCCTCTGGAAACACCATATATTTT
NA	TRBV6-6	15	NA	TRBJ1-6	CASSYEGGTNSPLHF	TGTGCCAGCAGTTACGAAGGCGGGACAAATTCACCCCTCCACTTT
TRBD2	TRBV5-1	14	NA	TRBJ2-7	CASSGGTSGEEQYF	TGCGCCAGCAGCGGGGGGACTAGCGGAGAAGAGCAGTACTTC
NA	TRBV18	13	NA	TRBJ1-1	CASSSPRNTEAFF	TGTGCCAGCTCATCGCCGAGAAACACTGAAGCTTTCTTT
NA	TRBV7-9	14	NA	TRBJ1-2	CASSLSTDHTGYTF	TGTGCCAGCAGCTTAAGTACAGACCATACCGGCTACACCTTC
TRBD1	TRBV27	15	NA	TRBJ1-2	CASSVGTGVGNGYTF	TGTGCCAGCAGTGTCGGGACAGGGGTCGGTAATGGCTACACCTTC
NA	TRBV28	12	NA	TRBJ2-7	CASSFGRYEQYF	TGTGCCAGCAGTTTCGGCCGGTACGAGCAGTACTTC
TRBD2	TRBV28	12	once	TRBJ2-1	CACGSSYNEQFF	TGTGCGTGCGGGAGCTCCTACAATGAGCAGTTCTTC
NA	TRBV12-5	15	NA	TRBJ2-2	CASGLYFQGTGELFF	TGTGCTAGTGGTTTGTACTTTCAGGGGACCGGGGAGCTGTTTTTT